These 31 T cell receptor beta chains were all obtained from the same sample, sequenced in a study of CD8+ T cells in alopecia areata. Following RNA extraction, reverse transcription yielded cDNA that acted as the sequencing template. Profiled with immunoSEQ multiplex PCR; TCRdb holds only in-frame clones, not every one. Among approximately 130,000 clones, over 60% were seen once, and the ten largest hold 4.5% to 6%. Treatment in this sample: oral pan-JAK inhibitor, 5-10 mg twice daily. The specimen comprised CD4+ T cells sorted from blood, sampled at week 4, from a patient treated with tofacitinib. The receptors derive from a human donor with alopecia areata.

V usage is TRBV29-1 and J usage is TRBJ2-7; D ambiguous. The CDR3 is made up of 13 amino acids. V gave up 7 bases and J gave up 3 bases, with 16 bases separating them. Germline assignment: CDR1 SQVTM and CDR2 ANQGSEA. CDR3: CSATDASVYEQYF. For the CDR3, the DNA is TGCAGCGCGACGGACGCGAGTGTCTACGAGCAGTACTTC.

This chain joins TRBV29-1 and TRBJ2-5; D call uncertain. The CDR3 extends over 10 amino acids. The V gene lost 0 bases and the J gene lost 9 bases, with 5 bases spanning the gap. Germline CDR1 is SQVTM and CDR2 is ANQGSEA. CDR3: CSVEDAAQYF. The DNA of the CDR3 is TGCAGCGTTGAAGACGCGGCCCAGTACTTC.

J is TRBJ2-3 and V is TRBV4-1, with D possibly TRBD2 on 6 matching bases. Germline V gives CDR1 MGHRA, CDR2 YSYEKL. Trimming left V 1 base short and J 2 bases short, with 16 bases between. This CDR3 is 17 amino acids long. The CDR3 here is CASSQGGVAGITDTQYF. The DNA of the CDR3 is TGCGCCAGCAGCCAAGGTGGAGTGGCGGGAATCACAGATACGCAGTATTTT.

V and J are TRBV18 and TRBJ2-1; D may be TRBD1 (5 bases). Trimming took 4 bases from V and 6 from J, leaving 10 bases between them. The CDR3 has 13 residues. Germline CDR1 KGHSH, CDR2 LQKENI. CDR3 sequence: CASSRDSSNEQFF. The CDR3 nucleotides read TGTGCCAGCTCACGTGACAGTAGCAATGAGCAGTTCTTC.

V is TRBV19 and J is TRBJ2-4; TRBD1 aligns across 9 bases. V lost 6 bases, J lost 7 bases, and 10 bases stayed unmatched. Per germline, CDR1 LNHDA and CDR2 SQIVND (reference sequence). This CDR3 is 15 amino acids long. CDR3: CASSRQGVATNIQYF. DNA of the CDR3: TGTGCCAGTAGCCGACAGGGGGTAGCCACGAACATTCAGTACTTC. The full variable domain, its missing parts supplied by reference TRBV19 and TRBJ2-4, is DGGITQSPKYLFRKEGQNVTLSCEQNLNHDAMYWYRQDPGQGLRLIYYSQIVNDFQKGDIAEGYSVSREKKESFPLTVTSAQKNPTAFYLCASSRQGVATNIQYFGAGTRLSVL.

CDR3 nucleotide sequence: TGTGCCAGCAGCTACGGACAGGGGGCGAACACCGGGGAGCTGTTTTTT. This sequence encodes CASSYGQGANTGELFF. This chain joins TRBV11-1 and TRBJ2-2; the match to TRBD1 covers 10 bases. There are 16 residues in the CDR3. Germline CDR1 and CDR2: SGHAT and FQDESV (reference sequence). The J segment lost 0 bases and the V segment lost 4 bases, leaving 2 bases of the junction unmatched.

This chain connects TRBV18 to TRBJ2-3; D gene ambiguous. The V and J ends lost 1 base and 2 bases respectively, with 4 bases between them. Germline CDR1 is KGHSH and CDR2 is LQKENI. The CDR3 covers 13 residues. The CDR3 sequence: CASSPLNTDTQYF. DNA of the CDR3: TGTGCCAGCTCACCACTTAACACAGATACGCAGTATTTT.

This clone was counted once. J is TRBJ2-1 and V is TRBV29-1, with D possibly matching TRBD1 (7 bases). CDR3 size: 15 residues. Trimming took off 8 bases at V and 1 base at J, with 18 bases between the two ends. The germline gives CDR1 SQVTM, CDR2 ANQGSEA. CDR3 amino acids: CSLGAAGQSYNEQFF. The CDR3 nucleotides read TGCAGCTTGGGCGCCGCGGGACAGTCCTACAATGAGCAGTTCTTC.

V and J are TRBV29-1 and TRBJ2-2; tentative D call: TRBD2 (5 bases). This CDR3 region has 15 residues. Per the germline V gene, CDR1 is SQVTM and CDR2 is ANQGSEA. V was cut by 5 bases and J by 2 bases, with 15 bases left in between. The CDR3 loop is CSVQSGITNTGELFF. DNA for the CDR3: TGCAGCGTTCAATCGGGAATCACCAACACCGGGGAGCTGTTTTTT.

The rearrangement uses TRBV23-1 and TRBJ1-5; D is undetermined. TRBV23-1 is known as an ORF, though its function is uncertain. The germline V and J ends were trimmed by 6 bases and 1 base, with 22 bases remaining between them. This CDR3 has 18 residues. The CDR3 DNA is TGCGCCAGCAGCCCGCCCAGAGACGACCGGGAGAGCAATCAGCCCCAGCATTTT. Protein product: CASSPPRDDRESNQPQHF.

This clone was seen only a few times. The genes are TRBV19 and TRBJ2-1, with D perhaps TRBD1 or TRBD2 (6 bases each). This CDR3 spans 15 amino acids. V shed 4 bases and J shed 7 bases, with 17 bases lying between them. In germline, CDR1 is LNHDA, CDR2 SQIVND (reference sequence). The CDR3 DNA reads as TGTGCCAGTAGTACGGGACCTAGGGGGGCTAATGAGCAGTTCTTC. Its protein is CASSTGPRGANEQFF.

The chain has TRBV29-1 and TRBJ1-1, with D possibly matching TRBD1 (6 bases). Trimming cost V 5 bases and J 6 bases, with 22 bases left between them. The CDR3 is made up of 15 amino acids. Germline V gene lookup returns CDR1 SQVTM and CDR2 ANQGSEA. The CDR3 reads CSVSIGGRGVSEAFF. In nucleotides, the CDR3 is TGCAGCGTTAGTATTGGGGGGCGCGGGGTGTCTGAAGCTTTCTTT.

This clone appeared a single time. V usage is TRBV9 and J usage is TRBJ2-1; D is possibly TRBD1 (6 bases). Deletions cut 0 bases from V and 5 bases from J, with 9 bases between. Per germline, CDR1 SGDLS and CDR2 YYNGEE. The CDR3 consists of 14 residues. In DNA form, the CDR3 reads TGTGCCAGCAGCGTAGTGGGGGCCCACAATGAGCAGTTCTTC. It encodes CASSVVGAHNEQFF. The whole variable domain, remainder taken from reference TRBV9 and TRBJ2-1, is DSGVTQTPKHLITATGQRVTLRCSPRSGDLSVYWYQQSLDQGLQFLIQYYNGEERAKGNILERFSAQQFPDLHSELNLSSLELGDSALYFCASSVVGAHNEQFFGPGTRLTVL.

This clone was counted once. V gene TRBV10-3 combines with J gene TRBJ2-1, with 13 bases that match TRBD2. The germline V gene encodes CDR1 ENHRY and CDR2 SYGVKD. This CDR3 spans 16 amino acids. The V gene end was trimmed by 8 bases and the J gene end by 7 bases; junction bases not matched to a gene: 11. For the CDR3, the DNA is TGTGCCATCGGATTAACTAGCGGGGGGGCGGAGAATGAGCAGTTCTTC. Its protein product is CAIGLTSGGAENEQFF.

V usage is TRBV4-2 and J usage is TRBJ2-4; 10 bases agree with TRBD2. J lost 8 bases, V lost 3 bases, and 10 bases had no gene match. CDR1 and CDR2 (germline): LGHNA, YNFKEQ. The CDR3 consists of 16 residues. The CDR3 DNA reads TGTGCCAGCAGCCACGCTCAGCGGGGGGGCCGGGACATTCAGTACTTC. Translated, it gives CASSHAQRGGRDIQYF.

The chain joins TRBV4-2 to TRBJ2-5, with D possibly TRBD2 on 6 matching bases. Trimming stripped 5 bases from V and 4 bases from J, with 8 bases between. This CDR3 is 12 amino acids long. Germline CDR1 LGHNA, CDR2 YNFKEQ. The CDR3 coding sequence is TGTGCCAGCAGCGGGACTGGAGAGACCCAGTACTTC. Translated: CASSGTGETQYF.

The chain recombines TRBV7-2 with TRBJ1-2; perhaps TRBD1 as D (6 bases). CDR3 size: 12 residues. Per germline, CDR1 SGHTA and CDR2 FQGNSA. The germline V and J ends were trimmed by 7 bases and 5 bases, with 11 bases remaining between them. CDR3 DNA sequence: TGTGCCAGCACCCTCGGGACATATGGCTACACCTTC. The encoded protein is CASTLGTYGYTF.

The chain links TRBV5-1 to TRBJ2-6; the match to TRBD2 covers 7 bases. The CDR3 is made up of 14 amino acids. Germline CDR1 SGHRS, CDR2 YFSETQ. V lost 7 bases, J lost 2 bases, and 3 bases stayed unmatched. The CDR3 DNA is TGCGCCAGCGGCGGGGGACCTGGGGCCAACGTCCTGACTTTC. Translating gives CASGGGPGANVLTF.

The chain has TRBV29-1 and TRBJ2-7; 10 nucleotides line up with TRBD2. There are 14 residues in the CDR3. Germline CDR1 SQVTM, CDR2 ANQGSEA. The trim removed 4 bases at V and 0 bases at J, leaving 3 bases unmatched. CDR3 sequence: CSVAQRGGSYEQYF. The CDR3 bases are TGCAGCGTTGCGCAGCGGGGGGGCTCCTACGAGCAGTACTTC.

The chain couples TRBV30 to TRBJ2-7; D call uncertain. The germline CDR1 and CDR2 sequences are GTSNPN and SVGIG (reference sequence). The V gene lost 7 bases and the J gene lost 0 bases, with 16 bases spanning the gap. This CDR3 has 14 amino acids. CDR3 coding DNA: TGTGCCTACAACTCGGACCCCATCTCCTACGAGCAGTACTTC. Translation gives CAYNSDPISYEQYF.

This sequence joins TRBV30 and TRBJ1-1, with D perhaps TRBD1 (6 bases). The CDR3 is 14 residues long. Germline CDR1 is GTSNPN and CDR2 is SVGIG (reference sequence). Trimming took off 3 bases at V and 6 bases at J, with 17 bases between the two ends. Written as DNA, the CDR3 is TGTGCCTGGAGCCCGGGGGCGTTAATTCCTGAAGCTTTCTTT. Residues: CAWSPGALIPEAFF. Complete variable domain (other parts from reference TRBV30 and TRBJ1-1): SQTIHQWPATLVQPVGSPLSLECTVEGTSNPNLYWYRQAAGRGLQLLFYSVGIGQISSEVPQNLSASRPQDRQFILSSKKLLLSDSGFYLCAWSPGALIPEAFFGQGTRLTVV.

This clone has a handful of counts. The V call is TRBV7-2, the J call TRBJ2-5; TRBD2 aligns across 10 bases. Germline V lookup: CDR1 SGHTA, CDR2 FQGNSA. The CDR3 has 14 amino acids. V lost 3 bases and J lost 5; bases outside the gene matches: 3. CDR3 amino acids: CASSFSGGAETQYF. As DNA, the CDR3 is TGTGCCAGCAGCTTCAGCGGGGGGGCGGAGACCCAGTACTTC.

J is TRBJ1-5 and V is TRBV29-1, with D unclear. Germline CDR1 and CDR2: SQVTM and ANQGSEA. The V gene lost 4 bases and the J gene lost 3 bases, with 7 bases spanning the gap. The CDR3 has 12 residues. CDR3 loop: CSVGKDNQPQHF. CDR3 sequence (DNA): TGCAGCGTTGGCAAAGACAATCAGCCCCAGCATTTT.

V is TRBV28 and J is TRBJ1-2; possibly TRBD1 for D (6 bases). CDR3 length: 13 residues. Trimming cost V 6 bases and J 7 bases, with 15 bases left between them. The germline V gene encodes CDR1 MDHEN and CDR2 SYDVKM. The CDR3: CASRQGPRSGYTF. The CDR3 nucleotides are TGTGCCAGCAGGCAGGGGCCGAGGAGTGGCTACACCTTC.

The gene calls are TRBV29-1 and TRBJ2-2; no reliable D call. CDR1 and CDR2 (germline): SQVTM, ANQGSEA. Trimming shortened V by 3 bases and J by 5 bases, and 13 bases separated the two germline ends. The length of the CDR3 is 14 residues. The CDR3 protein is CSVDPGRATGELFF. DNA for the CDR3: TGCAGCGTTGACCCGGGCCGGGCAACCGGGGAGCTGTTTTTT.

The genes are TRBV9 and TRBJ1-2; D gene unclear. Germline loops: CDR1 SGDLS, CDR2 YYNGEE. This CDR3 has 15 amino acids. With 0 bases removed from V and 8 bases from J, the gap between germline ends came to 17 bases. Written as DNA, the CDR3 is TGTGCCAGCAGCGTAGCTCAGGCGGACCCCATCGGCTACACCTTC. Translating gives CASSVAQADPIGYTF.

This chain's CDR3 is CASSPLLTGELFF. In DNA, the CDR3 is TGTGCCAGCAGCCCGTTGCTCACCGGGGAGCTGTTTTTT. V and J are TRBV7-2 and TRBJ2-2, with no clear D. This CDR3 spans 13 amino acids. Trimming stripped 5 bases from V and 4 bases from J, with 8 bases between. Germline V gene data show CDR1 as SGHTA and CDR2 as FQGNSA.

CDR3 amino acids: CASSIGDTQYF. The CDR3 nucleotides are TGTGCCAGTAGTATAGGAGATACGCAGTATTTT. The J gene is TRBJ2-3, the V gene TRBV19, with D unresolved. This CDR3 comprises 11 residues. Trimming took off 1 base at V and 5 bases at J, with 1 base between the two ends. The germline gives CDR1 LNHDA, CDR2 SQIVND (reference sequence). The full variable domain, with the rest looked up from reference TRBV19 and TRBJ2-3, is DGGITQSPKYLFRKEGQNVTLSCEQNLNHDAMYWYRQDPGQGLRLIYYSQIVNDFQKGDIAEGYSVSREKKESFPLTVTSAQKNPTAFYLCASSIGDTQYFGPGTRLTVL.

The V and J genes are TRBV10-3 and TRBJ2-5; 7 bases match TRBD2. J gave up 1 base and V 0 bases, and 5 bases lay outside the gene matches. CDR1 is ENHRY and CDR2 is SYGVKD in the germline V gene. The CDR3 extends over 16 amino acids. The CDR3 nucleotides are TGTGCCATCAGTGAGTCGGCTAGCGGACCCCAAGAGACCCAGTACTTC. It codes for CAISESASGPQETQYF.

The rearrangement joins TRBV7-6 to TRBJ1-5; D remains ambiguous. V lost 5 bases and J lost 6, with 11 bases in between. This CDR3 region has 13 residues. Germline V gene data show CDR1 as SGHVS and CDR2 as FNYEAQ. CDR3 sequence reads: CASSLQRTQPQHF. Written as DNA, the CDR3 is TGTGCCAGCAGCCTCCAAAGGACTCAGCCCCAGCATTTT. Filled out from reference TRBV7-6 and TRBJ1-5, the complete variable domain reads GAGVSQSPRYKVTKRGQDVALRCDPISGHVSLYWYRQALGQGPEFLTYFNYEAQQDKSGLPNDRFSAERPEGSISTLTIQRTEQRDSAMYRCASSLQRTQPQHFGDGTRLSIL.

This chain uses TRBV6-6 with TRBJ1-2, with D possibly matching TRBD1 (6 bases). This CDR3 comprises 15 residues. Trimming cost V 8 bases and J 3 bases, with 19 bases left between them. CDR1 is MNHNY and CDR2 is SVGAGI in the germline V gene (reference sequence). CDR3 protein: CASVGHPTTDYGYTF. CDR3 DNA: TGTGCCAGCGTGGGACACCCCACCACGGACTATGGCTACACCTTC.